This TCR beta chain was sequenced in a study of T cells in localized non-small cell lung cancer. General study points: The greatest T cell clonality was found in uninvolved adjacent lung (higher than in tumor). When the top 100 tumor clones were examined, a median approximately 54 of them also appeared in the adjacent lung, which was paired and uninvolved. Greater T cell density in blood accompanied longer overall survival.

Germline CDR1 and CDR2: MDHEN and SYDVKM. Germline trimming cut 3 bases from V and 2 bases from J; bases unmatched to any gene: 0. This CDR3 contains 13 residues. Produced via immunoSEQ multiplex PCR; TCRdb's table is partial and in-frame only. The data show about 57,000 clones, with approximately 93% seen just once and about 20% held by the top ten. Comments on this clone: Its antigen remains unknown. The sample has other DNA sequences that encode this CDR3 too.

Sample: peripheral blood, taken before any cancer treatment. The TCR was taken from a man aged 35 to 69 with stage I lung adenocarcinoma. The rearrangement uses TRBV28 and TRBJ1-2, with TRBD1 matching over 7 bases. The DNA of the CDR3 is TGTGCCAGCAGTTTGACAGGGAACTATGGCTACACCTTC. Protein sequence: CASSLTGNYGYTF.